This TCR beta chain was found in a study of T cell repertoires in cytomegalovirus infection. Overall study: Researchers turned to recently identified HLA-C-restricted CMV epitopes as well as well-studied HLA-B-restricted ones.

MiXCR, run by TCRdb on the reads, gives a single entry per CDR3 protein. The sample has approximately 730,000 distinct CDR3 sequences, under 35% seen once; the top ten hold 10% to 15%. In its sample, this clonotype was seen a few times. The antigen remains undetermined. The V gene lost 4 bases and the J gene lost 6 bases, with 18 bases spanning the gap. Germline-derived CDR1 and CDR2 are LGHNA and YSLEER. The CDR3 contains 16 residues. This receptor was taken from a human donor in good health (CMV status not recorded). Some clones in this sample may be carry-over from other donors' samples. The specimen comprised cultured CD8+ T cells from PBMCs, sampled from culture after CMV antigen stimulation. The rearrangement uses TRBV4-3 and TRBJ2-2; weak D call: TRBD2 (7 bases). The CDR3, as DNA: TGCGCCAGCAGCCCCCTTGGGTCGGGGGGCCCCGGGGAGCTGTTTTTT. Its protein is CASSPLGSGGPGELFF.